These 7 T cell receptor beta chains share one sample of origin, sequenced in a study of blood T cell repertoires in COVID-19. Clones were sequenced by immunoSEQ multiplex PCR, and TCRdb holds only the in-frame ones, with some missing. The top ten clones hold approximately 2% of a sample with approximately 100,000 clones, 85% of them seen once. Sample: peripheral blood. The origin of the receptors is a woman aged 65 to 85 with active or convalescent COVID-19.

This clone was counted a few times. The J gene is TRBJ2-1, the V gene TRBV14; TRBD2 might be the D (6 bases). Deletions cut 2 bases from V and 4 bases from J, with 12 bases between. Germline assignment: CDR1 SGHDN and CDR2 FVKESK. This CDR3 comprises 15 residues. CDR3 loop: CASSQIAGPYNEQFF. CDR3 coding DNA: TGTGCCAGCAGCCAAATTGCGGGACCTTACAATGAGCAGTTCTTC. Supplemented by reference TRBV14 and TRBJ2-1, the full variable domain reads EAGVTQFPSHSVIEKGQTVTLRCDPISGHDNLYWYRRVMGKEIKFLLHFVKESKQDESGMPNNRFLAERTGGTYSTLKVQPAELEDSGVYFCASSQIAGPYNEQFFGPGTRLTVL.

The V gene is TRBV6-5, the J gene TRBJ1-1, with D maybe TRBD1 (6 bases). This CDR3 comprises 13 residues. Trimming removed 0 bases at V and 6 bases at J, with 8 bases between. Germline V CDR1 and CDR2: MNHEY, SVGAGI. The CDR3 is CASSYSQGSEAFF. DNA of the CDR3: TGTGCCAGCAGTTACTCACAGGGATCTGAAGCTTTCTTT.

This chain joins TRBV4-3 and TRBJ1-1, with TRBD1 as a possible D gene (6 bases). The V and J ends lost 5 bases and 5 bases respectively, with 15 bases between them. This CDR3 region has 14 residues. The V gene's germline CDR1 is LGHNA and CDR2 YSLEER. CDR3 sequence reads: CASSVQGGGTEAFF. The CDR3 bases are TGCGCCAGCAGCGTACAGGGTGGCGGGACTGAAGCTTTCTTT.

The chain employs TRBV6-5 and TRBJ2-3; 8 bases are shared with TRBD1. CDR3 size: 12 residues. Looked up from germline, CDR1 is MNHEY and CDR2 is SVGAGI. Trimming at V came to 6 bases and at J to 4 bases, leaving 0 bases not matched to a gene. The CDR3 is CASRTGADTQYF. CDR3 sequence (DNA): TGTGCCAGCAGGACAGGGGCAGATACGCAGTATTTT.

The CDR3 region is CASSFFPKGAKHSYNEQFF. The CDR3 DNA reads TGTGCCAGCAGCTTTTTCCCCAAGGGGGCAAAACATTCCTACAATGAGCAGTTCTTC. This chain joins TRBV7-6 and TRBJ2-1; 7 bases fit TRBD1. CDR3 size: 19 residues. Per germline, CDR1 SGHVS and CDR2 FNYEAQ. V shed 3 bases, J shed 1 base, and the junction held 15 bases outside the gene matches.

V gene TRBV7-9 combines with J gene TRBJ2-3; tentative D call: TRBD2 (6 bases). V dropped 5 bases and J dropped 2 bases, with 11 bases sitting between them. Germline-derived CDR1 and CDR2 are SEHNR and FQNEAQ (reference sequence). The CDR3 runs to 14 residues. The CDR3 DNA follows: TGTGCCAGCAGCCTAGGGACTCTCACAGATACGCAGTATTTT. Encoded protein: CASSLGTLTDTQYF.

This CDR3 reads CASSPGVGYTF. CDR3 in DNA: TGTGCCAGCAGCCCAGGGGTGGGCTACACCTTC. The rearrangement uses TRBV12-3 or TRBV12-4 and TRBJ1-2, with a tentative D call TRBD1 (6 bases). V was cut by 6 bases and J by 8 bases, with 10 bases left in between. The CDR3 consists of 11 residues.